This T cell receptor beta chain is from a study of identical twins. As to this clonotype: Its antigen is still unknown.

Losses at the gene ends were 6 bases for V and 11 bases for J; bases not matched to a gene: 10. Germline CDR1 and CDR2: MNHEY and SVGAGI. This CDR3 contains 14 residues. Study-wide findings and caveats: With abundant cord blood beta clonotypes, insertions were fewer; memory repertoires showed no such pattern.

In TCRdb, the 5' RACE reads were re-called with MiXCR into one record per CDR3 protein. The sample contains about 470,000 distinct CDR3 sequences, more than 20% of which appear only once. This sample was shared with a second study, whose subject was T cells expressing NK-cell markers. That work adds: NKG2C+ dominant clonotype frequencies in five or six donors were roughly 1.0-7.5% of CD8+ T cells.

This TCR was sampled from a woman aged 18-30 years in good health. Material for sequencing was CD4+ T cells sorted from blood. The chain uses TRBV6-5 and TRBJ2-3; 11 nucleotides match TRBD2. CDR3 bases: TGTGCCAGCAGCTATGGACTAGCGGGTTATTGGCAGTATTTT. Protein sequence: CASSYGLAGYWQYF.